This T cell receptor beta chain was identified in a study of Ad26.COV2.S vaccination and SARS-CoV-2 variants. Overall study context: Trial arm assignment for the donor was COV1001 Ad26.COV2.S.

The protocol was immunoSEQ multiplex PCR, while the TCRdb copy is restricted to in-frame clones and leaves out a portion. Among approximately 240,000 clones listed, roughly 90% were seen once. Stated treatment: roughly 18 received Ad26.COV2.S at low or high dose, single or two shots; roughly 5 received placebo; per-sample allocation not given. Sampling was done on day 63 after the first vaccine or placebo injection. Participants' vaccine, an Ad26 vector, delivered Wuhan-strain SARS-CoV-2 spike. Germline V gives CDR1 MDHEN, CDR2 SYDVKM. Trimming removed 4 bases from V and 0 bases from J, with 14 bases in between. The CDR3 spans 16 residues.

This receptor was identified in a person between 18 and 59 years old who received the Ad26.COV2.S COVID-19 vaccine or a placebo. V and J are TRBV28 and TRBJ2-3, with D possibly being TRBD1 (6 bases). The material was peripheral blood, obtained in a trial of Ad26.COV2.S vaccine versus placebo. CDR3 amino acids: CASSSGAASSTDTQYF. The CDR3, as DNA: TGTGCCAGCAGTTCAGGGGCCGCCTCTAGCACAGATACGCAGTATTTT.